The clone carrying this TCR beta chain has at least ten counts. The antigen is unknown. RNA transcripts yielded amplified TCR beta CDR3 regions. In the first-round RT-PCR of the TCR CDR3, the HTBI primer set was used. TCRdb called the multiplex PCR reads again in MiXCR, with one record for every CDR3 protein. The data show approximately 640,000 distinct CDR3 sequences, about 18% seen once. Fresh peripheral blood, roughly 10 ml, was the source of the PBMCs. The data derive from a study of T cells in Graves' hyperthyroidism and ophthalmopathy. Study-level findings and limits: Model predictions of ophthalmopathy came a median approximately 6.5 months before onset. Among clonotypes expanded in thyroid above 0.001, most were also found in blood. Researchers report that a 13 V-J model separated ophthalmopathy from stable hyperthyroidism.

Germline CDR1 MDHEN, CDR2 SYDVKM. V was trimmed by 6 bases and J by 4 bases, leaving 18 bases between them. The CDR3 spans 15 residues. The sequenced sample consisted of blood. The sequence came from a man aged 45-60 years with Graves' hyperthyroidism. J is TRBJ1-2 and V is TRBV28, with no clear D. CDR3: CASSPLRTRSYGYTF. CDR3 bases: TGTGCCAGCAGCCCTTTAAGAACACGGAGCTATGGCTACACCTTC.